One sample yielded the 27 T cell receptor beta chains listed below, sequenced in a study of PD-L1 blockade in urothelial cancer. Time point defined: pretreatment peripheral blood. Libraries were prepared by immunoSEQ multiplex PCR; TCRdb keeps only in-frame clonotypes and omits some of them. The table records more than 90,000 clones, 87% of them present only once. The sequencing used PBMCs, collected around atezolizumab (anti-PD-L1) treatment. Receptors were obtained from a man in his 60s with urothelial cancer.

This clone was recorded many times. The gene calls are TRBV28 and TRBJ1-5, with 8 bases matching TRBD1. With 6 bases clipped from V and 7 bases from J, the junction kept 5 bases outside the gene matches. Germline values: CDR1 MDHEN, CDR2 SYDVKM. The CDR3 extends over 13 amino acids. The CDR3 protein is CASRLQGVQPQHF. CDR3 DNA: TGTGCCAGCAGGCTACAGGGGGTACAGCCCCAGCATTTT.

This clone occurred a few times. V is TRBV23-1 and J is TRBJ1-5, with 12 bases fitting TRBD1. TRBV23-1 is marked as an open reading frame, function uncertain. V dropped 3 bases and J dropped 1; count of bases not matched to a gene: 10. This CDR3 has 19 amino acids. DNA for the CDR3: TGCGCCAGCAGTCATAGGGGGACAGGGGGCGTACGGAGCAATCAGCCCCAGCATTTT. Amino acids: CASSHRGTGGVRSNQPQHF.

V is TRBV5-1 and J is TRBJ2-7; 7 bases fit TRBD1. CDR3 length equals 15 residues. The junction had 11 bases not matched to a gene; V was cut back by 2 bases and J by 6 bases. Germline loops: CDR1 SGHRS, CDR2 YFSETQ. The CDR3 coding sequence is TGCGCCAGCAGCTTCCTTCCCGAGGGGGCAGGCGAGCAGTACTTC. Residues: CASSFLPEGAGEQYF.

CDR3 DNA sequence: TGTGCCAGCAGCTTAGTTCAGGGTAATGTAGATACGCAGTATTTT. Protein sequence: CASSLVQGNVDTQYF. The rearrangement uses TRBV7-2 and TRBJ2-3, with TRBD1 as a possible D gene (5 bases). CDR3 length equals 15 residues. The germline V and J ends were trimmed by 1 base and 5 bases, with 13 bases remaining between them. Germline lookup yields CDR1 SGHTA and CDR2 FQGNSA. Using reference TRBV7-2 and TRBJ2-3 for the parts outside the CDR3, the full variable domain is GAGVSQSPSNKVTEKGKDVELRCDPISGHTALYWYRQSLGQGLEFLIYFQGNSAPDKSGLPSDRFSAERTGGSVSTLTIQRTQQEDSAVYLCASSLVQGNVDTQYFGPGTRLTVL.

Only one count was recorded for this clone. The chain couples TRBV27 to TRBJ1-2; tentatively, D is TRBD1 (5 bases). V lost 5 bases and J 7 bases, leaving 17 bases between the germline ends. This CDR3 is 14 amino acids long. Germline V lookup: CDR1 MNHEY, CDR2 SMNVEV (reference sequence). CDR3 in DNA: TGTGCCAGCAGTCCAAGAGCGCAGGGAGGTGGCTACACCTTC. Translated: CASSPRAQGGGYTF.

The chain uses TRBV6-5 and TRBJ2-7, with 7 bases identical to TRBD1. Trimming cost V 4 bases and J 3 bases; bases outside gene matches: 6. The length of the CDR3 is 14 residues. CDR1 MNHEY and CDR2 SVGAGI come from the germline V gene. In DNA, the CDR3 is TGTGCCAGCAGTTCAGGGACAGCCGGCTACGAGCAGTACTTC. It translates to CASSSGTAGYEQYF.

The gene calls are TRBV2 and TRBJ2-1; 9 bases map to TRBD2. CDR1 is SNHLY and CDR2 is FYNNEI in the germline V gene. The length of the CDR3 is 13 residues. V was pared by 5 bases and J by 6 bases, with 2 bases of the junction left unmatched. The CDR3 DNA reads as TGTGCCAGCAGTCTAGCGGGAACCAATGAGCAGTTCTTC. Translated: CASSLAGTNEQFF.

The CDR3 spells CASSQSSGGETQYF. In nucleotides, the CDR3 is TGCGCCAGCAGTCAATCGAGCGGAGGGGAGACCCAGTACTTC. The chain is built from TRBV23-1 and TRBJ2-5, with D perhaps TRBD2 (6 bases). TRBV23-1 is annotated as an ORF whose role is uncertain. The CDR3 is 14 residues long. Trimming pared 0 bases from V and 5 bases from J, leaving 10 bases between.

This chain joins TRBV5-4 and TRBJ1-1; D gene uncertain. CDR1 and CDR2 from the germline V gene are SGHNT and YYREEE (reference sequence). CDR3 length: 13 residues. V lost 2 bases, J lost 1 base, and 6 bases lay in between. CDR3 sequence: CASSFTANTEAFF. In DNA, the CDR3 is TGTGCCAGCAGCTTTACTGCGAACACTGAAGCTTTCTTT.

The chain links TRBV7-8 to TRBJ2-5, with D perhaps TRBD2 (6 bases). The CDR3 is 14 amino acids. Trimming removed 5 bases from V and 4 bases from J, with 14 bases in between. Germline CDR1 is SGHVS and CDR2 is FQNEAQ. This chain's CDR3 is CASSRTGGRETQYF. Written as DNA, the CDR3 is TGTGCCAGCAGCCGGACTGGGGGGAGAGAGACCCAGTACTTC.

The chain employs TRBV5-7 and TRBJ1-2, with 8 bases matching TRBD1. TRBV5-7 is treated as an ORF (open reading frame) with a function not yet certain. The CDR3 is made up of 15 amino acids. The V and J ends lost 2 bases and 5 bases, in that order; junction bases with no gene match: 8. Here the CDR3 reads CASSLRQGARYGYTF. The CDR3 DNA is TGTGCCAGCAGCTTAAGGCAGGGGGCAAGGTATGGCTACACCTTC.

The chain employs TRBV7-3 and TRBJ2-3; 12 nucleotides align to TRBD2. CDR1 SGHTA and CDR2 FQGTGA come from the germline V gene. This CDR3 is 15 amino acids long. V shed 4 bases, J shed 4 bases, and the junction held 3 bases outside the gene matches. CDR3 nucleotide sequence: TGTGCCAGCAGCTGGACTAGCGGGGAGTCAGATACGCAGTATTTT. This gives the protein CASSWTSGESDTQYF.

This clone was detected only once. The rearrangement links TRBV25-1 to TRBJ1-1; 9 bases fit TRBD1. The CDR3 covers 15 residues. CDR1 MGHDK and CDR2 SYGVNS come from the germline V gene. V lost 3 bases, J lost 5 bases, and 7 bases stayed unmatched. The CDR3 coding sequence is TGTGCCAGCAGTGACCCGGGACAGGGTGAAACTGAAGCTTTCTTT. Translated, it gives CASSDPGQGETEAFF.

This clone was recorded only once. The chain employs TRBV7-2 and TRBJ2-7, with D perhaps TRBD2 (6 bases). Deletions cut 1 base from V and 4 bases from J, with 11 bases between. Germline values: CDR1 SGHTA, CDR2 FQGNSA. The CDR3 runs 14 residues. This CDR3 is CASSLELRGYEQYF. As DNA, the CDR3 is TGTGCCAGCAGCTTAGAACTGCGGGGTTACGAGCAGTACTTC.

A single count supports this clone. V and J are TRBV7-9 and TRBJ1-2; a possible D gene is TRBD1 (5 bases). The CDR3 runs to 14 residues. V dropped 1 base and J dropped 0 bases, with 6 bases sitting between them. The V gene's germline CDR1 is SEHNR and CDR2 FQNEAQ (reference sequence). Written as DNA, the CDR3 is TGTGCCAGCAGCTTAGGACAGACTAACTATGGCTACACCTTC. Its translation is CASSLGQTNYGYTF.

Here the CDR3 DNA reads TGTGCCAGCAGCCCCGAACAGGTGGGGGGAGGCTACACCTTC. Its translation is CASSPEQVGGGYTF. The V gene is TRBV9, the J gene TRBJ1-2; perhaps TRBD1 as D (5 bases). Germline V CDR1 and CDR2: SGDLS, YYNGEE. The ends were cut back, 4 bases at V and 8 bases at J, with 18 bases in the middle. The CDR3 consists of 14 residues.

The genes are TRBV29-1 and TRBJ1-2; 8 bases are shared with TRBD1. Germline V gene sequence: CDR1 SQVTM, CDR2 ANQGSEA. This CDR3 spans 15 amino acids. The V segment lost 2 bases and the J segment 4 bases; nucleotides outside the gene matches: 9. The CDR3, as DNA: TGCAGCGTTGAAAAAGGTACAGGGGGGCTCTATGGCTACACCTTC. This sequence encodes CSVEKGTGGLYGYTF.

This sequence joins TRBV19 and TRBJ2-5; TRBD2 matches 7 bases. CDR3 length equals 15 residues. The V gene end was trimmed by 4 bases and the J gene end by 4 bases; junction bases not matched to a gene: 9. Germline lookup yields CDR1 LNHDA and CDR2 SQIVND (reference sequence). Here the CDR3 reads CASSTPAGWGETQYF. CDR3 DNA sequence: TGTGCCAGTAGTACACCAGCGGGGTGGGGAGAGACCCAGTACTTC.

This clone was counted a few times. This chain joins TRBV27 and TRBJ1-2; the D gene is possibly TRBD1 (5 bases). The V gene lost 4 bases and the J gene lost 1 base, with 7 bases spanning the gap. This CDR3 is 13 amino acids long. CDR1 and CDR2 (germline): MNHEY, SMNVEV (reference sequence). CDR3 sequence reads: CASSSRVNYGYTF. The CDR3 DNA sequence: TGTGCCAGCAGTTCCAGGGTTAACTATGGCTACACCTTC.

The genes are TRBV6-6 and TRBJ2-1; D might be TRBD2 (6 bases). The germline V gene has CDR1 MNHNY and CDR2 SVGAGI (reference sequence). V was cut by 7 bases and J by 5 bases, with 15 bases left in between. This CDR3 is 14 amino acids long. The CDR3: CASTRGSGNNEQFF. In DNA form, the CDR3 reads TGTGCCAGCACGAGAGGTAGCGGAAACAATGAGCAGTTCTTC.

The chain couples TRBV7-2 to TRBJ2-7; the match to TRBD1 covers 7 bases. With 3 bases clipped from V and 2 bases from J, the junction kept 4 bases outside the gene matches. The CDR3 is 14 residues long. Germline CDR1 is SGHTA and CDR2 is FQGNSA. The CDR3 region has the DNA TGTGCCAGCAGCTTTTCGACAGGGACCTACGAGCAGTACTTC. Amino acid sequence: CASSFSTGTYEQYF. Full variable domain (outside the CDR3, taken from reference TRBV7-2 and TRBJ2-7): GAGVSQSPSNKVTEKGKDVELRCDPISGHTALYWYRQSLGQGLEFLIYFQGNSAPDKSGLPSDRFSAERTGGSVSTLTIQRTQQEDSAVYLCASSFSTGTYEQYFGPGTRLTVT.

V usage is TRBV7-2 and J usage is TRBJ1-1; D not certain. CDR3 length: 13 amino acids. Germline V CDR1 and CDR2: SGHTA, FQGNSA. Trimming pared 0 bases from V and 6 bases from J, leaving 8 bases between. The CDR3 DNA is TGTGCCAGCAGCTTAGCTCAGGAGGCTGAAGCTTTCTTT. Protein sequence: CASSLAQEAEAFF.

This rearrangement joins TRBV7-3 to TRBJ2-3; 11 nucleotides align to TRBD2. CDR3 length: 15 residues. V shed 8 bases and J 3 bases; nucleotides not matched to a gene: 7. Germline V gene lookup returns CDR1 SGHTA and CDR2 FQGTGA. The CDR3 protein is CASSPSGGSTDTQYF. In DNA, the CDR3 is TGTGCCAGCTCCCCTAGCGGGGGGAGTACAGATACGCAGTATTTT.

This chain connects TRBV7-6 to TRBJ2-5; TRBD1 matches 12 bases. CDR1 is SGHVS and CDR2 is FNYEAQ in the germline V gene. This CDR3 contains 16 residues. V was pared by 2 bases and J by 4 bases, with 5 bases of the junction left unmatched. This chain's CDR3 is CASSLLGQGARETQYF. The CDR3 bases are TGTGCCAGCAGCTTATTGGGACAGGGGGCGCGAGAGACCCAGTACTTC.

The chain is built from TRBV18 and TRBJ2-7, with TRBD2 matching 8 bases. CDR1 KGHSH and CDR2 LQKENI come from the germline V gene. The CDR3 contains 15 residues. V lost 3 bases and J lost 5; bases outside the gene matches: 9. CDR3 in DNA: TGTGCCAGCTCACCCCGGGGGGGGGTAAAGAACGAGCAGTACTTC. It yields the protein CASSPRGGVKNEQYF.

This chain connects TRBV4-2 to TRBJ2-3, with D possibly matching TRBD1 (6 bases). CDR3 size: 15 residues. Germline CDR1 is LGHNA and CDR2 is YNFKEQ. The V and J ends lost 0 bases and 3 bases respectively, with 10 bases between them. CDR3 coding DNA: TGTGCCAGCAGCCAAGAGTCAGGGGCAACAGATACGCAGTATTTT. Translating gives CASSQESGATDTQYF.

V gene TRBV6-5 combines with J gene TRBJ1-4, with TRBD1 identical over 8 bases. The CDR3 totals 14 residues. With V trimmed by 6 bases and J by 7 bases, 7 bases remained unmatched. The germline CDR1 and CDR2 sequences are MNHEY and SVGAGI. CDR3 sequence: CASSAGTGGEKLFF. CDR3 bases: TGTGCCAGCAGCGCCGGGACAGGAGGTGAAAAACTGTTTTTT.